The rows below give T cell receptor beta chains drawn from one sample of a study of blood T cell repertoires in COVID-19. Sequencing was performed with immunoSEQ multiplex PCR; in TCRdb, only in-frame clones are kept and a portion is missing. The sample lists just under 60,000 clones, approximately 82% occurring once. The sequencing input was peripheral blood. The receptor set was obtained from a man older than 75 with acute or convalescent COVID-19. The CDR3 runs from the conserved cysteine through the conserved F or W. Fields, in order: clone size, V gene, D gene, J gene, CDR3 protein, CDR3 DNA. A D gene is named only where the DNA matches it firmly. Expanded clones get a size class; other rows say once, few or many, or leave the size out.

.,TRBV5-1,TRBD1,TRBJ1-1,CASSSDDRGTEAFF,TGCGCCAGCAGCTCAGACGACAGGGGCACTGAAGCTTTCTTT
.,TRBV3-1/TRBV3-2,TRBD2,TRBJ2-5,CASSQIPLAGGSHETQYF,TGTGCCAGCAGCCAAATACCTCTAGCGGGGGGCTCCCACGAGACCCAGTACTTC
once,TRBV6-5,.,TRBJ2-1,CASSLQDSYNEQFF,TGTGCCAGCAGTCTCCAGGACTCCTACAATGAGCAGTTCTTC
.,TRBV12-3/TRBV12-4,TRBD1,TRBJ1-1,CASRTGGTEAFF,TGTGCCAGCAGGACAGGGGGCACTGAAGCTTTCTTT
.,TRBV29-1,TRBD1,TRBJ1-2,CSVRPQGVDGYTF,TGCAGCGTCCGACCCCAGGGGGTCGACGGCTACACCTTC
.,TRBV10-3,TRBD2,TRBJ2-1,CAISESNLLAGAFSEQFF,TGTGCCATCAGTGAGTCAAACCTCCTAGCGGGGGCGTTTAGTGAGCAGTTCTTC
.,TRBV10-3,.,TRBJ1-2,CAISQLGQSDGYGYTF,TGTGCCATCAGCCAACTCGGACAGAGTGATGGGTATGGCTACACCTTC
.,TRBV24-1,.,TRBJ2-5,CATSESGSKGETQYF,TGTGCCACCAGTGAATCAGGATCCAAGGGGGAGACCCAGTACTTC
.,TRBV3-1/TRBV3-2,.,TRBJ2-3,CASSQAFSTDTQYF,TGTGCCAGCAGCCAAGCATTTAGCACAGATACGCAGTATTTT
.,TRBV2,TRBD1,TRBJ1-2,CASLTGGVGYGYTF,TGTGCCAGCCTTACAGGGGGGGTGGGCTATGGCTACACCTTC
.,TRBV29-1,TRBD1,TRBJ1-3,CSVAPGQGNTIYF,TGCAGCGTTGCCCCGGGACAGGGAAACACCATATATTTT
.,TRBV25-1,TRBD1,TRBJ2-2,CASQSLGRGTGELFF,TGTGCCAGCCAATCACTGGGCAGGGGGACCGGGGAGCTGTTTTTT
few,TRBV5-1,.,TRBJ1-2,CASSLGQQIGYTF,TGCGCCAGCAGCTTGGGACAGCAAATAGGCTACACCTTC
.,TRBV6-6,.,TRBJ1-6,CASTVTGEGNSPLHF,TGTGCCAGCACCGTGACAGGCGAGGGTAATTCACCCCTCCACTTT
.,TRBV4-1,.,TRBJ1-2,CASSPGPWDSERGYTF,TGCGCCAGCAGCCCTGGCCCCTGGGACTCTGAGAGGGGCTACACCTTC
.,TRBV5-1,TRBD1,TRBJ2-2,CASSTTGTGHSGELFF,TGCGCCAGCTCCACCACAGGGACAGGGCACTCCGGGGAGCTGTTTTTT
.,TRBV30,TRBD1,TRBJ1-2,CAWSRGGMGGYTF,TGTGCCTGGAGTCGAGGGGGCATGGGTGGCTACACCTTC
.,TRBV2,TRBD1,TRBJ1-4,CASSTQGLGEKLFF,TGTGCCAGCAGTACACAGGGGCTAGGTGAAAAACTGTTTTTT
.,TRBV3-1/TRBV3-2,.,TRBJ1-1,CASSLGVQGQTEAFF,TGTGCCAGCAGCTTAGGGGTCCAGGGCCAAACTGAAGCTTTCTTT
.,TRBV4-1,.,TRBJ2-2,CASSQGYSGRNTGELFF,TGCGCCAGCAGCCAAGGATATAGCGGAAGAAACACCGGGGAGCTGTTTTTT
.,TRBV2,.,TRBJ2-3,CASSGGAGNTDTQYF,TGTGCCAGCAGTGGAGGCGCAGGGAACACAGATACGCAGTATTTT
few,TRBV7-8,TRBD1,TRBJ1-5,CASSLSSLTGGDQPQHF,TGTGCCAGCAGCCTCTCGAGTTTAACAGGGGGAGATCAGCCCCAGCATTTT
.,TRBV11-3,.,TRBJ1-2,CASSLDPTGDGGSGYTF,TGTGCCAGCAGCTTAGATCCCACCGGGGACGGAGGGTCGGGCTACACCTTC
.,TRBV28,.,TRBJ1-5,CASSSPSTVQPQHF,TGTGCCAGCAGTAGCCCGTCCACAGTTCAGCCCCAGCATTTT
.,TRBV15,.,TRBJ1-4,CATSREGTIQPEKLFF,TGTGCCACCAGCAGAGAGGGGACAATTCAACCTGAAAAACTGTTTTTT
.,TRBV5-1,.,TRBJ1-1,CASSPTGNTEAFF,TGCGCCAGCAGCCCGACGGGAAACACTGAAGCTTTCTTT
.,TRBV6-5,.,TRBJ1-4,CATRNSLNEKLFF,TGTGCCACCAGAAACAGCTTAAATGAAAAACTGTTTTTT
few,TRBV9,.,TRBJ2-1,CASSVEGRTNNEQFF,TGTGCCAGCAGCGTAGAGGGCAGGACAAACAATGAGCAGTTCTTC
few,TRBV30,.,TRBJ1-1,CAWSVGGPFEAFF,TGTGCCTGGAGTGTAGGCGGCCCGTTTGAAGCTTTCTTT
.,TRBV7-3,.,TRBJ2-1,CASSLTGTTAGEQFF,TGTGCCAGCAGCTTAACGGGTACTACCGCTGGGGAGCAGTTCTTC
.,TRBV7-2,TRBD2,TRBJ2-2,CASSSTSGNTGELFF,TGTGCCAGCAGCTCGACTAGCGGGAACACCGGGGAGCTGTTTTTT
.,TRBV10-3,TRBD1,TRBJ1-2,CAISGTGGVGYTF,TGTGCCATCAGCGGGACAGGGGGCGTGGGCTACACCTTC
.,TRBV12-2,.,TRBJ1-4,CASRFMTGRFEKLFF,TGTGCAAGTCGCTTCATGACAGGGCGGTTTGAAAAACTGTTTTTT
.,TRBV24-1,TRBD2,TRBJ2-5,CATSDSTSGRGETQYF,TGTGCCACCAGTGACTCGACTAGCGGGAGGGGGGAGACCCAGTACTTC
.,TRBV18,.,TRBJ2-5,CASSPIGQQETQYF,TGTGCCAGCTCACCAATTGGACAGCAAGAGACCCAGTACTTC
once,TRBV6-6,TRBD2,TRBJ2-4,CASRPSAGGGKNIQYF,TGTGCCAGCAGGCCTTCTGCGGGGGGGGGAAAAAACATTCAGTACTTC
few,TRBV2,TRBD1,TRBJ2-7,CASRWDRFTYEQYF,TGTGCCAGCAGATGGGACAGGTTTACCTACGAGCAGTACTTC
few,TRBV6-5,TRBD1,TRBJ2-1,CASKRQGSYNEQFF,TGTGCCAGCAAAAGACAGGGCTCCTACAATGAGCAGTTCTTC
medium-sized,TRBV7-9,.,TRBJ2-7,CASSFTGISYEQYF,TGTGCCAGCAGCTTTACAGGGATATCCTACGAGCAGTACTTC
once,TRBV20-1,TRBD2,TRBJ2-1,CSASGRGVTNEQFF,TGCAGTGCTAGTGGTCGGGGGGTCACCAATGAGCAGTTCTTC
.,TRBV2,.,TRBJ1-2,CASNLGPGQSVRGYTF,TGTGCCAGCAATCTTGGACCCGGACAGAGCGTTCGTGGCTACACCTTC
.,TRBV11-2,TRBD2,TRBJ2-1,CASSLGGSYNEQFF,TGTGCCAGCAGCTTGGGGGGGTCCTACAATGAGCAGTTCTTC
.,TRBV5-1,TRBD1,TRBJ1-3,CASSHDRGLGNTIYF,TGCGCCAGCAGCCACGACAGGGGGCTTGGAAACACCATATATTTT
.,TRBV30,.,TRBJ1-2,CAWSPHGTQYGYTF,TGTGCCTGGAGTCCCCATGGGACACAGTATGGCTACACCTTC
.,TRBV5-1,TRBD2,TRBJ2-5,CASSLTSGVFETQYF,TGCGCCAGCAGCTTGACTAGCGGGGTTTTTGAGACCCAGTACTTC
.,TRBV7-9,TRBD2,TRBJ2-7,CASSSGTSYEQYF,TGTGCCAGCAGCTCCGGGACTAGCTACGAGCAGTACTTC
.,TRBV19,.,TRBJ2-2,CASKPGPLEGGELFF,TGTGCCAGTAAACCGGGACCCCTGGAGGGCGGGGAGCTGTTTTTT
.,TRBV11-3,TRBD2,TRBJ2-5,CASKQTSGGPQTQYF,TGTGCCAGCAAACAGACTAGCGGGGGGCCTCAGACCCAGTACTTC
.,TRBV29-1,TRBD1,TRBJ1-1,CSASPGQGNTEAFF,TGCAGCGCCTCCCCCGGACAGGGGAACACTGAAGCTTTCTTT